A selection of T cell receptor beta chains follows, all from one sample in a study of T cell changes during pregnancy in multiple sclerosis. Some clones are missing from TCRdb's copy, which holds only in-frame ones; the method was immunoSEQ multiplex PCR. Of nearly 70,000 clones in the sample, about 90% are singletons; the top ten hold 1.1% to 1.5%. The starting material was peripheral blood, obtained in the second trimester of pregnancy. The receptors here all came from a female donor in good health, enrolled as a control in a pregnancy study. Both conserved end residues are part of each CDR3. The order of the fields is V gene, J gene, CDR3 protein.

v_call: TRBV4-3
j_call: TRBJ2-4
cdr3_aa: CASSQDFRDRGPKNIQYF

v_call: TRBV29-1
j_call: TRBJ1-1
cdr3_aa: CSGVIHTEAFF

v_call: TRBV15
j_call: TRBJ1-6
cdr3_aa: CATSRGIQGPSPLHF

v_call: TRBV5-4
j_call: TRBJ2-1
cdr3_aa: CASSLVDREYNEQFF

v_call: TRBV13
j_call: TRBJ1-1
cdr3_aa: CASSADSGFEAFF

v_call: TRBV6-4
j_call: TRBJ2-2
cdr3_aa: CASSDSSGGDTGELFF

v_call: TRBV5-1
j_call: TRBJ2-1
cdr3_aa: CASSWDGRARNEQFF

v_call: TRBV9
j_call: TRBJ1-1
cdr3_aa: CASSATVHLNTEAFF

v_call: TRBV15
j_call: TRBJ2-7
cdr3_aa: CATSKGGTSVSYEQYF

v_call: TRBV11-2
j_call: TRBJ1-3
cdr3_aa: CASSSQAGNTIYF

v_call: TRBV7-9
j_call: TRBJ2-7
cdr3_aa: CASSLVTSPFYEQYF

v_call: TRBV28
j_call: TRBJ1-5
cdr3_aa: CASSSGTGSVQPQHF

v_call: TRBV5-1
j_call: TRBJ1-5
cdr3_aa: CASSCRQGNQPQHF

v_call: TRBV10-1
j_call: TRBJ1-1
cdr3_aa: CASSESGLAQGYTEAFF

v_call: TRBV7-2
j_call: TRBJ1-3
cdr3_aa: CASSPSTGNTIYF

v_call: TRBV5-1
j_call: TRBJ2-1
cdr3_aa: CASSLVAGGVDEQFF